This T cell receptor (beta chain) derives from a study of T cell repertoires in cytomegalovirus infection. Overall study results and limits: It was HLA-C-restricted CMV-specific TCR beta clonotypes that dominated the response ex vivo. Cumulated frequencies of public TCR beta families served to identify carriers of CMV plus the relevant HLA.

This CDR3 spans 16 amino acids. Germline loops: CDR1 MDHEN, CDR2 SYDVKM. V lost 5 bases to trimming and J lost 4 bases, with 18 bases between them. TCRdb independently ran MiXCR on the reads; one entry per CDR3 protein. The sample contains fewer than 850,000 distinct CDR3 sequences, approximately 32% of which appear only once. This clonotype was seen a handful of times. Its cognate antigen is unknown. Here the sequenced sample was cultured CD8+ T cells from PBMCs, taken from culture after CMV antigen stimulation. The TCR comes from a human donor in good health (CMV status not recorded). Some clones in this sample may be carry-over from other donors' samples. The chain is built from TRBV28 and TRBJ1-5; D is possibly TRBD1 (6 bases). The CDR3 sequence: CASSLQGKPENQPQHF. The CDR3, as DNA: TGTGCCAGCAGTCTACAGGGAAAACCGGAAAATCAGCCCCAGCATTTT.